This T cell receptor (beta chain) was observed in a study of blood T cell repertoires in COVID-19. Here immunoSEQ multiplex PCR was the method, and the copy in TCRdb shows in-frame clones only, minus some. The sample carries approximately 200,000 clones, almost 90% recorded once. From germline, CDR1 is SGHVS and CDR2 FQNEAQ. With 0 bases clipped from V and 3 bases from J, the junction kept 8 bases outside the gene matches. The CDR3 is 17 amino acids. The sequencing sample was made of peripheral blood. The V and J genes are TRBV7-8 and TRBJ2-7; 10 bases map to TRBD2. The clonotype originates from a man younger than 30 with active or convalescent COVID-19. The CDR3, as DNA: TGTGCCAGCAGCTTAGCTGGTTCTAGCGGGGGCCTCTACGAGCAGTACTTC. Protein product: CASSLAGSSGGLYEQYF.